Described below is a single T cell receptor (beta chain) sequence and its context. This sample stems from a study of cytomegalovirus exposure and HLA in healthy donors. 13 Jbeta primers and 60 Vbeta primers were used for the PCR. Repertoires were generated with immunoSEQ multiplex PCR, while TCRdb's copy carries only in-frame clones and drops some. Of roughly 150,000 clones listed, around 80% are singletons. Germline V lookup: CDR1 MNHNS, CDR2 SASEGT. The CDR3 has 14 residues. V lost 6 bases, J lost 2 bases, and 2 bases stayed unmatched. Input material: PBMCs. The chain is built from TRBV6-1 and TRBJ2-3, with 10 bases that match TRBD2. The clonotype was recovered from a woman aged 40 to 50 in good health and CMV-seropositive. For the CDR3, the DNA is TGTGCCAGCAGACTAGCGGGACCCACAGATACGCAGTATTTT. Translation gives CASRLAGPTDTQYF.